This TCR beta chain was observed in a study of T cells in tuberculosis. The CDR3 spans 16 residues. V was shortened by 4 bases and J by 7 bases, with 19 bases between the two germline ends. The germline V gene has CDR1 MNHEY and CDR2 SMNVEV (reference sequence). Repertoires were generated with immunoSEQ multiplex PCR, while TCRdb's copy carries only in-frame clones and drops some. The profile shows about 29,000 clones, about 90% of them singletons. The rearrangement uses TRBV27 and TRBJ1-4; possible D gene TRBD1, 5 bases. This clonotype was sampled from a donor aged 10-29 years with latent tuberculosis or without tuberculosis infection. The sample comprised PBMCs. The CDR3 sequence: CASSSFKGLPFEKLFF. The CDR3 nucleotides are TGTGCCAGCAGTTCCTTCAAGGGGCTTCCCTTTGAAAAACTGTTTTTT.